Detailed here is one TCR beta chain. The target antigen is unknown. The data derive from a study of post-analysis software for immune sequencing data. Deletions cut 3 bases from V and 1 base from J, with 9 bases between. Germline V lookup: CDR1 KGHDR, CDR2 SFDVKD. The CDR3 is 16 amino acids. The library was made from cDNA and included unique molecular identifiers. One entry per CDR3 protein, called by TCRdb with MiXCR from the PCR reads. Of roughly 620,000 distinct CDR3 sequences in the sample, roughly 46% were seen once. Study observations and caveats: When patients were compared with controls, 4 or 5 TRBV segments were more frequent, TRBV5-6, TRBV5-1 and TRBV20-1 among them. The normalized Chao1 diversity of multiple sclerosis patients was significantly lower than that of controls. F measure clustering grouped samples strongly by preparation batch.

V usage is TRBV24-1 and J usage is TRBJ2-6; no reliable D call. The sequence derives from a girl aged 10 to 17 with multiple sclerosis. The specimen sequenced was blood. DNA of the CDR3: TGTGCCACCAGTGATCGAACTGCGTCTGGGGCCAACGTCCTGACTTTC. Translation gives CATSDRTASGANVLTF.